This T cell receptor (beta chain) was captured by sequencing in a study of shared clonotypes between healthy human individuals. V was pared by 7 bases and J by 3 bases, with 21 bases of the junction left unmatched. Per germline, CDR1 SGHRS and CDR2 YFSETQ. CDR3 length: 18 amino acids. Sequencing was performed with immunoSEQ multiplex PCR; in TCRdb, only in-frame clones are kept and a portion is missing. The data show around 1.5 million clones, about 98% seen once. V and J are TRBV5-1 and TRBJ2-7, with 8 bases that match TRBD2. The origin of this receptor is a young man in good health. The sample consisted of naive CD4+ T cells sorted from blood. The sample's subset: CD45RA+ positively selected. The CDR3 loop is CASLGILNSGTIDYEQYF. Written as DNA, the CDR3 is TGCGCCAGCTTGGGAATCCTTAATAGCGGGACAATTGACTACGAGCAGTACTTC.